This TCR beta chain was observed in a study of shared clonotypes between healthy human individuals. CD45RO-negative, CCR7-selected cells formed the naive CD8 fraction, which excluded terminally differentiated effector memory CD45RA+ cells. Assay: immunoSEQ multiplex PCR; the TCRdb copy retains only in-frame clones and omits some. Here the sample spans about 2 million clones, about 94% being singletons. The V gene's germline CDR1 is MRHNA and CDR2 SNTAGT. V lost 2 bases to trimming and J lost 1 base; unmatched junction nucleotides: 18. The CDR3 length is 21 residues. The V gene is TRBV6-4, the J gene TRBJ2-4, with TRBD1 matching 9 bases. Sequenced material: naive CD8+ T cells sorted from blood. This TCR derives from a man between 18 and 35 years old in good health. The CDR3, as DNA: TGTGCCAGCAGTGACCCTCCCCGGGACAGGGACCCGTTCCTGGCCAAAAACATTCAGTACTTC. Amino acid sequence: CASSDPPRDRDPFLAKNIQYF.